This TCR beta chain stems from a study of blood T cells in healthy people across ages. Study-wide results and limits: Researchers deemed the diversity estimates from one million T cells underestimates.

Using a J-beta primer mix together with a sample-barcoded 5' primer, a second PCR was run for roughly 7 to 11 cycles. Tagging of each cDNA molecule was performed by a template-switch adaptor with 12 random nucleotides. Sequencing yielded, for each sample, at least 2.5 million paired-end reads carrying CDR3. TCRdb used MiXCR to reprocess the 5' RACE reads, holding one entry per CDR3 protein. The table shows 1.5 million to 2 million distinct CDR3 sequences, with about 50% occurring only once. About this clonotype: The antigen remains undetermined.

This CDR3 region has 14 residues. Trimming left V 0 bases short and J 2 bases short, with 9 bases between. The germline CDR1 and CDR2 sequences are SGHRS and YFSETQ. The sample taken for sequencing was blood. The sequence was collected from a woman aged 35 to 49 in good health. The V call is TRBV5-1, the J call TRBJ2-7; D gene uncertain. The CDR3 DNA reads TGCGCCAGCAGCTTGGACGACGGAACCTACGAGCAGTACTTC. As protein: CASSLDDGTYEQYF.